The 26 T cell receptor beta chains given below trace back to one sample, sequenced in a study of control samples from healthy donors and cancer patients. Clones were read by immunoSEQ multiplex PCR, and TCRdb kept only the in-frame ones, dropping some. Among approximately 150,000 clones listed, approximately 94% were seen once. Sequenced: blood. All receptors come from a man aged 40-55 years in good health.

This chain joins TRBV2 and TRBJ2-7; 11 bases are a match to TRBD2. This CDR3 region has 15 residues. V shed 4 bases and J 0 bases; nucleotides not matched to a gene: 2. Germline CDR1 is SNHLY and CDR2 is FYNNEI. The CDR3 bases are TGTGCCAGCAGTGGAACTAGCGGGAGCTCCTACGAGCAGTACTTC. As protein: CASSGTSGSSYEQYF.

This sequence joins TRBV30 and TRBJ2-3; TRBD1 agrees at 7 bases. J lost 2 bases, V lost 3 bases, and 5 bases had no gene match. CDR3 length: 14 residues. Looked up from germline, CDR1 is GTSNPN and CDR2 is SVGIG (reference sequence). CDR3 protein: CAWRDRRLTDTQYF. CDR3 coding DNA: TGTGCCTGGAGGGACAGGCGACTCACAGATACGCAGTATTTT.

The V gene is TRBV6-6, the J gene TRBJ1-2, with TRBD1 identical over 7 bases. This CDR3 is built from 13 residues. The V and J ends lost 6 bases and 4 bases, in that order; junction bases with no gene match: 5. Per germline, CDR1 MNHNY and CDR2 SVGAGI (reference sequence). The CDR3 is CASRRDRAYGYTF. CDR3 sequence (DNA): TGTGCCAGCAGGAGAGACAGGGCCTATGGCTACACCTTC.

The chain joins TRBV28 to TRBJ2-3; 12 bases agree with TRBD2. CDR1 and CDR2 from the germline V gene are MDHEN and SYDVKM. The CDR3 sequence is 17 residues long. V was pared by 0 bases and J by 6 bases, with 7 bases of the junction left unmatched. CDR3 DNA: TGTGCCAGCAGTTTATGGGATCTAGCGGGAGGGCGGGATACGCAGTATTTT. It is translated as CASSLWDLAGGRDTQYF.

The chain couples TRBV6-4 to TRBJ2-1; 12 bases map to TRBD2. The V gene's germline CDR1 is MRHNA and CDR2 SNTAGT. J was trimmed by 6 bases and V by 0 bases; bases with no gene match: 0. The CDR3 contains 15 residues. In nucleotides, the CDR3 is TGTGCCAGCAGTGACTCGACTAGCGGGAGCAATGAGCAGTTCTTC. This encodes CASSDSTSGSNEQFF.

The rearrangement joins TRBV13 to TRBJ1-3; D is unclear. This CDR3 contains 15 residues. Germline CDR1 reads PRHDT; CDR2 reads FYEKMQ (reference sequence). V was clipped by 2 bases and J by 4 bases, with 12 bases between them. The CDR3 bases are TGTGCCAGCAGCTTATGGGGAGTGGGGGGAAACACCATATATTTT. Amino acids: CASSLWGVGGNTIYF.

This rearrangement joins TRBV9 to TRBJ2-2, with a weak D call TRBD1 (6 bases). This CDR3 has 14 residues. V was cut by 3 bases and J by 3 bases, with 9 bases left in between. The germline gives CDR1 SGDLS, CDR2 YYNGEE. CDR3 residues: CASSADSYTGELFF. In DNA form, the CDR3 reads TGTGCCAGCAGCGCGGACAGTTACACCGGGGAGCTGTTTTTT.

The chain employs TRBV27 and TRBJ1-5; 12 bases map to TRBD1. The CDR3 runs to 16 residues. V gave up 7 bases and J gave up 7 bases; unmatched junction bases: 11. Germline V gene sequence: CDR1 MNHEY, CDR2 SMNVEV (reference sequence). The CDR3, as DNA: TGTGCCAGCAAGTCCGTTGGGACAGGGGGCGGGCAGCCCCAGCATTTT. Translating gives CASKSVGTGGGQPQHF.

The CDR3: CASSYRDRGSDEQFF. CDR3 sequence (DNA): TGTGCCAGCAGCTATCGGGACAGGGGAAGCGATGAGCAGTTCTTC. This chain uses TRBV13 with TRBJ2-1, with TRBD1 identical over 10 bases. The junction had 8 bases not matched to a gene; V was cut back by 4 bases and J by 8 bases. The CDR3 consists of 15 residues. Germline V gene data show CDR1 as PRHDT and CDR2 as FYEKMQ (reference sequence).

The V and J genes are TRBV5-1 and TRBJ2-1; no clear D. Germline lookup yields CDR1 SGHRS and CDR2 YFSETQ. The V gene lost 0 bases and the J gene lost 12 bases, with 13 bases spanning the gap. This CDR3 has 13 residues. Here the CDR3 reads CASSLAVTWAQFF. The CDR3 bases are TGCGCCAGCAGCTTGGCCGTCACTTGGGCGCAGTTCTTC.

This chain connects TRBV28 to TRBJ1-1, with a tentative D call TRBD1 (5 bases). Between the trimmed V and J ends, which lost 1 base and 7 bases, there was a span of 13 bases. Germline lookup yields CDR1 MDHEN and CDR2 SYDVKM. This CDR3 comprises 14 residues. The CDR3 loop is CASSLLGQEGEAFF. In DNA, the CDR3 is TGTGCCAGCAGTTTATTGGGGCAGGAAGGTGAAGCTTTCTTT.

This rearrangement joins TRBV6-5 to TRBJ2-5; maybe TRBD2 (5 bases). There are 15 residues in the CDR3. Germline V gene sequence: CDR1 MNHEY, CDR2 SVGAGI. Deletions cut 2 bases from V and 4 bases from J, with 14 bases between. CDR3 amino acids: CASSYERLGRETQYF. CDR3 bases: TGTGCCAGCAGTTACGAGCGGCTGGGCAGAGAGACCCAGTACTTC.

The CDR3 DNA sequence: TGTGCCAGCGCCACCAGGGCCTCCTATAATTCACCCCTCCACTTT. Translated, it gives CASATRASYNSPLHF. The chain combines TRBV28 with TRBJ1-6; a possible D gene is TRBD1 (5 bases). Germline-derived CDR1 and CDR2 are MDHEN and SYDVKM. Trimming pared 8 bases from V and 0 bases from J, leaving 11 bases between. The CDR3 covers 15 residues.

The chain couples TRBV14 to TRBJ2-1; 13 positions agree with TRBD2. After removal of 1 base from V and 10 bases from J, the junction contained 13 bases not matched to a gene. The CDR3 contains 18 residues. Germline CDR1 SGHDN, CDR2 FVKESK. The CDR3 coding sequence is TGTGCCAGCAGCCAAGTCCGGACTAGCGGGGGCGCCTTCGGCGAGCAGTTCTTC. Amino acid sequence: CASSQVRTSGGAFGEQFF.

The chain links TRBV27 to TRBJ1-5; D might be TRBD1 (5 bases). The CDR3 runs to 15 residues. V dropped 5 bases and J dropped 0 bases, with 11 bases sitting between them. Germline values: CDR1 MNHEY, CDR2 SMNVEV (reference sequence). CDR3 region: CASSAGTASNQPQHF. In nucleotides, the CDR3 is TGTGCCAGCAGTGCCGGGACGGCTAGCAATCAGCCCCAGCATTTT.

The J gene is TRBJ1-1, the V gene TRBV5-1; D uncertain. V gave up 1 base and J gave up 1 base, with 11 bases separating them. Germline V gives CDR1 SGHRS, CDR2 YFSETQ. The CDR3 runs to 15 residues. The CDR3 protein is CASSLLARQNTEAFF. The CDR3 nucleotides read TGCGCCAGCAGCTTGCTGGCCCGGCAGAACACTGAAGCTTTCTTT. The complete variable domain, with remaining parts taken from reference TRBV5-1 and TRBJ1-1, reads KAGVTQTPRYLIKTRGQQVTLSCSPISGHRSVSWYQQTPGQGLQFLFEYFSETQRNKGNFPGRFSGRQFSNSRSEMNVSTLELGDSALYLCASSLLARQNTEAFFGQGTRLTVV.

This clone showed up just once. The gene calls are TRBV2 and TRBJ1-2; 7 nucleotides agree with TRBD1. This CDR3 has 15 amino acids. With V trimmed by 4 bases and J by 0 bases, 5 bases remained unmatched. Germline CDR1 and CDR2: SNHLY and FYNNEI. DNA for the CDR3: TGTGCCAGCAGTGTAGGGACAGCTCCTAACTATGGCTACACCTTC. Residues: CASSVGTAPNYGYTF.

The chain couples TRBV4-3 to TRBJ2-2, with D possibly TRBD2 on 6 matching bases. Germline V gene lookup returns CDR1 LGHNA and CDR2 YSLEER. The CDR3 covers 16 residues. V lost 2 bases to trimming and J lost 3 bases, with 13 bases between them. CDR3: CASSQTGTGDTGELFF. The CDR3 nucleotides are TGCGCCAGCAGCCAAACCGGGACGGGGGACACCGGGGAGCTGTTTTTT.

A single count supports this clone. The V gene is TRBV7-3, the J gene TRBJ2-5, with 12 positions matching TRBD2. Germline CDR1 SGHTA, CDR2 FQGTGA. The CDR3 loop spans 17 amino acids. The junction had 8 bases not matched to a gene; V was cut back by 0 bases and J by 6 bases. As DNA, the CDR3 is TGTGCCAGCAGCTTAACGGGGCTAGCGGGAGGGCCTAAGACCCAGTACTTC. As protein: CASSLTGLAGGPKTQYF.

This clone came up once. The chain carries TRBV27 and TRBJ2-1; the match to TRBD1 covers 7 bases. Germline V gives CDR1 MNHEY, CDR2 SMNVEV (reference sequence). Trimming cost V 5 bases and J 5 bases; bases outside gene matches: 6. The CDR3 loop spans 14 amino acids. CDR3 sequence: CASSKRDSNNEQFF. For the CDR3, the DNA is TGTGCCAGCAGTAAAAGGGACAGCAACAATGAGCAGTTCTTC.

This chain uses TRBV4-3 with TRBJ1-6, with 8 bases identical to TRBD1. Trimming at V came to 0 bases and at J to 0 bases, leaving 7 bases not matched to a gene. The CDR3 runs 19 residues. The V gene's germline CDR1 is LGHNA and CDR2 YSLEER. The CDR3 DNA is TGCGCCAGCAGCCAAGATTTTACAGGGGGGAGCTCCTATAATTCACCCCTCCACTTT. Its protein product is CASSQDFTGGSSYNSPLHF.

This chain uses TRBV19 with TRBJ1-1; D is unresolved. The V and J ends lost 3 bases and 2 bases respectively, with 4 bases between them. Germline CDR1 and CDR2: LNHDA and SQIVND (reference sequence). CDR3 length: 12 amino acids. The CDR3 here is CASSMANTEAFF. The CDR3 nucleotides read TGTGCCAGTAGTATGGCCAACACTGAAGCTTTCTTT.

The rearrangement joins TRBV2 to TRBJ1-2; 8 bases agree with TRBD1. The germline CDR1 and CDR2 sequences are SNHLY and FYNNEI. V shed 7 bases, J shed 0 bases, and the junction held 13 bases outside the gene matches. The CDR3 is made up of 17 amino acids. CDR3 nucleotides: TGTGCCAGCAAGAGCCCCGGGACAGGTTCTACTAACTATGGCTACACCTTC. Protein: CASKSPGTGSTNYGYTF.

V usage is TRBV30 and J usage is TRBJ2-5; D ambiguous. CDR1 GTSNPN and CDR2 SVGIG come from the germline V gene (reference sequence). The CDR3 covers 14 residues. The germline V and J ends were trimmed by 1 base and 2 bases, with 11 bases remaining between them. Here the CDR3 reads CAWSEGWEQETQYF. CDR3 nucleotides: TGTGCCTGGAGTGAAGGGTGGGAACAAGAGACCCAGTACTTC.

A single count supports this clone. The chain uses TRBV29-1 and TRBJ1-2, with TRBD1 matching 8 bases. After removal of 3 bases from V and 5 bases from J, the junction contained 2 bases not matched to a gene. The CDR3 sequence is 12 residues long. The V gene's germline CDR1 is SQVTM and CDR2 ANQGSEA. CDR3 sequence (DNA): TGCAGCGTTGAGCAGGGGGCGTATGGCTACACCTTC. Amino acids: CSVEQGAYGYTF.

The gene calls are TRBV7-9 and TRBJ1-1, with D possibly being TRBD1 (6 bases). The CDR3 has 13 residues. CDR1 and CDR2 from the germline V gene are SEHNR and FQNEAQ (reference sequence). The germline V and J ends were trimmed by 5 bases and 5 bases, with 12 bases remaining between them. CDR3 DNA sequence: TGTGCCAGCAGCCCTAACAGGGAAACTGAAGCTTTCTTT. Translated, it gives CASSPNRETEAFF.